The 24 T cell receptor beta chains in this list originate from one sample, sequenced in a study of blood T cell repertoires in COVID-19. The protocol was immunoSEQ multiplex PCR, while the TCRdb copy is restricted to in-frame clones and leaves out a portion. Of hundreds of thousands of clones in the sample, around 84% were seen once. What was sequenced was peripheral blood. The receptors here all came from a woman older than 75 with active or convalescent COVID-19.

The gene calls are TRBV12-3 or TRBV12-4 and TRBJ2-3, with D perhaps matching TRBD2 (6 bases). V shed 6 bases and J shed 6 bases, with 13 bases lying between them. The CDR3 is made up of 13 amino acids. The CDR3 nucleotides read TGTGCCAGCAGCTTTAGCGGTGGGGATACGCAGTATTTT. Translation gives CASSFSGGDTQYF.

This chain joins TRBV7-9 and TRBJ2-7, with TRBD2 identical over 8 bases. The V gene's germline CDR1 is SEHNR and CDR2 FQNEAQ (reference sequence). This CDR3 spans 12 amino acids. V gave up 5 bases and J gave up 6 bases; unmatched junction bases: 3. The CDR3 loop is CASSPTSGEQYF. Here the CDR3 DNA reads TGTGCCAGCAGCCCTACTAGCGGCGAGCAGTACTTC.

V is TRBV28 and J is TRBJ1-3; TRBD1 agrees at 9 bases. This CDR3 has 15 residues. The germline gives CDR1 MDHEN, CDR2 SYDVKM. After removal of 4 bases from V and 3 bases from J, the junction contained 4 bases not matched to a gene. For the CDR3, the DNA is TGTGCCAGCAGTTCACAGGGGGCTGGTGGAAACACCATATATTTT. Protein product: CASSSQGAGGNTIYF.

Concerning this clone itself: One end of the junction is discordant with germline, which a read error may explain. This chain joins TRBV7-7 and TRBJ2-1; 10 nucleotides line up with TRBD1. Per the germline V gene, CDR1 is SSHAT and CDR2 is FNYEAQ (reference sequence). The CDR3 has 15 amino acids. CDR3 region: CASSLDRGDYNEQFF. Written as DNA, the CDR3 is TGTGCTAGCAGCCTGGACAGGGGGGACTACAATGAGCAGTTCTTC.

Only a few counts were recorded for this clone. The genes are TRBV5-1 and TRBJ1-1; possible D gene TRBD1, 5 bases. The CDR3 is made up of 13 amino acids. Germline V gene sequence: CDR1 SGHRS, CDR2 YFSETQ. V lost 7 bases to trimming and J lost 3 bases, with 13 bases between them. CDR3 nucleotides: TGCGCCAGCGGATATGGGACTGACACTGAAGCTTTCTTT. As protein: CASGYGTDTEAFF. The complete variable domain, with remaining parts taken from reference TRBV5-1 and TRBJ1-1, reads KAGVTQTPRYLIKTRGQQVTLSCSPISGHRSVSWYQQTPGQGLQFLFEYFSETQRNKGNFPGRFSGRQFSNSRSEMNVSTLELGDSALYLCASGYGTDTEAFFGQGTRLTVV.

The chain employs TRBV30 and TRBJ2-5; TRBD1 agrees at 10 bases. V was clipped by 1 base and J by 6 bases; unmatched bases: 32. There are 23 residues in the CDR3. The V gene's germline CDR1 is GTSNPN and CDR2 SVGIG (reference sequence). CDR3 sequence: CAWSARPTGGIVSGGRGFKTQYF. CDR3 in DNA: TGTGCCTGGAGTGCCCGCCCGACAGGGGGCATTGTAAGCGGGGGCCGCGGTTTTAAGACCCAGTACTTC. The complete variable domain, with remaining parts taken from reference TRBV30 and TRBJ2-5, reads SQTIHQWPATLVQPVGSPLSLECTVEGTSNPNLYWYRQAAGRGLQLLFYSVGIGQISSEVPQNLSASRPQDRQFILSSKKLLLSDSGFYLCAWSARPTGGIVSGGRGFKTQYFGPGTRLLVL.

This chain uses TRBV19 with TRBJ2-7; TRBD2 is a possible D gene (6 bases). The CDR3 covers 14 residues. The germline CDR1 and CDR2 sequences are LNHDA and SQIVND (reference sequence). Trimming stripped 0 bases from V and 6 bases from J, with 12 bases between. DNA for the CDR3: TGTGCCAGTAGTATAGATGACGGGAGAGCCGAGCAGTACTTC. Translated: CASSIDDGRAEQYF.

The chain's CDR3 is CASSYGRNAYNSPLHF. CDR3 DNA: TGTGCCAGCAGTTACGGGCGCAATGCCTATAATTCACCCCTCCACTTT. V is TRBV6-5 and J is TRBJ1-6, with D unresolved. This CDR3 contains 16 residues. Trimming shortened V by 2 bases and J by 2 bases, and 10 bases separated the two germline ends. Looked up from germline, CDR1 is MNHEY and CDR2 is SVGAGI.

This chain connects TRBV15 to TRBJ1-5; 8 bases are shared with TRBD1. The V gene end was trimmed by 1 base and the J gene end by 5 bases; junction bases not matched to a gene: 1. Germline V gene data show CDR1 as LNHNV and CDR2 as YYDKDF (reference sequence). The CDR3 extends over 14 amino acids. The CDR3 bases are TGTGCCACCAGCAGAGGACAGGGGTATCAGCCCCAGCATTTT. Protein sequence: CATSRGQGYQPQHF.

The gene calls are TRBV11-3 and TRBJ1-2; D remains unclear. The CDR3 runs to 12 residues. V was cut by 3 bases and J by 4 bases, with 6 bases left in between. Germline assignment: CDR1 SGHNT and CDR2 YENEEA. CDR3 residues: CASSFASYGYTF. The DNA for the CDR3 is TGTGCCAGCAGCTTTGCGAGCTATGGCTACACCTTC.

The gene calls are TRBV14 and TRBJ2-2, with D unresolved. Germline CDR1 SGHDN, CDR2 FVKESK. The CDR3 has 16 amino acids. V lost 1 base and J lost 2, with 11 bases in between. The CDR3 region has the DNA TGTGCCAGCAGCCAAGGAGTCTCCTTAAACACCGGGGAGCTGTTTTTT. Its protein is CASSQGVSLNTGELFF.

The V call is TRBV3-1 (or the pseudogene TRBV3-2), the J call TRBJ2-7; D is undetermined. This CDR3 region has 14 residues. CDR1 and CDR2 (germline): LGHDT, YNNKEL (reference sequence). Trimming shortened V by 1 base and J by 3 bases, and 10 bases separated the two germline ends. The chain's CDR3 is CASSQAGIYYEQYF. Here the CDR3 DNA reads TGTGCCAGCAGCCAAGCAGGCATTTACTACGAGCAGTACTTC.

The DNA for the CDR3 is TGTGCCAGCAGCTCGGGAGCGGCAACCACAGATACGCAGTATTTT. Translation gives CASSSGAATTDTQYF. The rearrangement links TRBV5-4 to TRBJ2-3, with D perhaps TRBD2 (6 bases). The CDR3 is made up of 15 amino acids. The germline V gene encodes CDR1 SGHNT and CDR2 YYREEE (reference sequence). Trimming shortened V by 3 bases and J by 2 bases, and 13 bases separated the two germline ends.

The V and J genes are TRBV6-2 or TRBV6-3 and TRBJ2-5, with a tentative D call TRBD1 (5 bases). CDR3 length: 15 amino acids. V was trimmed by 0 bases and J by 5 bases, leaving 13 bases between them. The germline V gene has CDR1 MNHEY and CDR2 SVGEGT. The CDR3: CASSYSSGLGETQYF. CDR3 coding DNA: TGTGCCAGCAGTTACTCCTCAGGGTTAGGGGAGACCCAGTACTTC.

The chain uses TRBV7-6 and TRBJ2-6; no clear D. CDR3 length: 15 amino acids. Trimming removed 1 base at V and 0 bases at J, with 4 bases between. Germline lookup yields CDR1 SGHVS and CDR2 FNYEAQ. The CDR3 DNA is TGTGCCAGCAGCTTAGGGAGCTCTGGGGCCAACGTCCTGACTTTC. Translating gives CASSLGSSGANVLTF. Full variable domain (rest looked up from reference TRBV7-6 and TRBJ2-6): GAGVSQSPRYKVTKRGQDVALRCDPISGHVSLYWYRQALGQGPEFLTYFNYEAQQDKSGLPNDRFSAERPEGSISTLTIQRTEQRDSAMYRCASSLGSSGANVLTFGAGSRLTVL.

The chain couples TRBV5-4 to TRBJ1-4, with D unresolved. CDR3 size: 16 residues. Germline loops: CDR1 SGHNT, CDR2 YYREEE (reference sequence). V lost 4 bases to trimming and J lost 2 bases, with 15 bases between them. This CDR3 reads CASSPGPSGTNEKLFF. The CDR3 DNA reads as TGTGCCAGCAGCCCTGGACCGAGCGGTACTAATGAAAAACTGTTTTTT.

The V gene is TRBV6-5, the J gene TRBJ2-7; no definite D call. Germline V gene sequence: CDR1 MNHEY, CDR2 SVGAGI. The CDR3 runs 13 residues. The V end lost 5 bases, the J end lost 4 bases, and 12 bases lay between the germline ends. CDR3 amino acids: CASSPPGQYEQYF. CDR3 sequence (DNA): TGTGCCAGCAGTCCTCCGGGTCAGTACGAGCAGTACTTC.

DNA of the CDR3: TGTGCCAGTAGTACCCCAAGCGGCAGAGGAGACCAAGAGACCCAGTACTTC. This translates into CASSTPSGRGDQETQYF. V is TRBV19 and J is TRBJ2-5; perhaps TRBD2 as D (5 bases). The germline gives CDR1 LNHDA, CDR2 SQIVND (reference sequence). This CDR3 spans 17 amino acids. Trimming pared 4 bases from V and 0 bases from J, leaving 18 bases between.

This clone was picked up one time. The chain is built from TRBV19 and TRBJ2-3; the D gene is possibly TRBD2 (5 bases). Germline V gives CDR1 LNHDA, CDR2 SQIVND (reference sequence). Trimming left V 8 bases short and J 2 bases short, with 14 bases between. This CDR3 contains 14 residues. The CDR3 nucleotides read TGTGCCAGTCGACCCCCGGGGATCACAGATACGCAGTATTTT. Its protein product is CASRPPGITDTQYF.

This clone has just one count. J is TRBJ1-4 and V is TRBV5-4; 7 nucleotides line up with TRBD1. V shed 0 bases and J 8 bases; nucleotides not matched to a gene: 4. The CDR3 runs 14 residues. Per germline, CDR1 SGHNT and CDR2 YYREEE (reference sequence). The CDR3 here is CASSLETGPEKLFF. The CDR3 DNA reads TGTGCCAGCAGCTTGGAGACAGGGCCAGAAAAACTGTTTTTT.

This clone has just one count. This chain connects TRBV7-9 to TRBJ1-2; tentative D call: TRBD1 (6 bases). Between the trimmed V and J ends, which lost 5 bases and 5 bases, there was a span of 12 bases. The CDR3 extends over 13 amino acids. Germline CDR1 SEHNR, CDR2 FQNEAQ (reference sequence). CDR3 DNA: TGTGCCAGCAGCGAAGGACAGCTATATGGCTACACCTTC. Translating gives CASSEGQLYGYTF.

This chain joins TRBV6-2 or TRBV6-3 and TRBJ1-5; no definite D call. Trimming removed 6 bases from V and 6 bases from J, with 18 bases in between. Looked up from germline, CDR1 is MNHEY and CDR2 is SVGEGT. This CDR3 has 15 amino acids. As DNA, the CDR3 is TGTGCCAGCAGCTCTATATCGGGGTACGCTCAGCCCCAGCATTTT. Amino acids: CASSSISGYAQPQHF.

This chain connects TRBV12-3 or TRBV12-4 to TRBJ2-3; D is unresolved. CDR3 length: 11 amino acids. V shed 7 bases and J shed 6 bases, with 8 bases lying between them. CDR3 amino acids: CASTRLDTQYF. CDR3 nucleotides: TGTGCCAGCACCAGGTTGGATACGCAGTATTTT.

This chain links TRBV6-5 with TRBJ2-7; D is perhaps TRBD1 (5 bases). CDR3 length: 13 amino acids. V lost 8 bases, J lost 1 base, and 12 bases lay in between. Germline V lookup: CDR1 MNHEY, CDR2 SVGAGI. This CDR3 is CASLRRVSYEQYF. The DNA for the CDR3 is TGTGCCAGCCTGCGCAGGGTGTCCTACGAGCAGTACTTC.